Presented here are 22 T cell receptor beta chains from one specimen sequenced in a study of CD8 T cells in ankylosing spondylitis. TCRdb re-derived calls from the 5' RACE reads in MiXCR, one entry per CDR3 protein. The sample holds approximately 340,000 distinct CDR3 sequences, approximately 15% seen once. The source material was blood, either unsorted or a sorted T cell fraction (not recorded which). These receptors were obtained from a male donor with ankylosing spondylitis or in good health (not recorded which).

This rearrangement joins TRBV5-1 to TRBJ1-2; D gene unclear. The V gene's germline CDR1 is SGHRS and CDR2 YFSETQ. V lost 0 bases to trimming and J lost 4 bases, with 10 bases between them. This CDR3 comprises 14 residues. In nucleotides, the CDR3 is TGCGCCAGCAGCTTGGAGGGCGGACCCTATGGCTACACCTTC. Translation: CASSLEGGPYGYTF. The full variable domain, with the rest looked up from reference TRBV5-1 and TRBJ1-2, is KAGVTQTPRYLIKTRGQQVTLSCSPISGHRSVSWYQQTPGQGLQFLFEYFSETQRNKGNFPGRFSGRQFSNSRSEMNVSTLELGDSALYLCASSLEGGPYGYTFGSGTRLTVV.

V is TRBV3-1 and J is TRBJ1-2, with D unresolved. Germline V gene lookup returns CDR1 LGHDT and CDR2 YNNKEL (reference sequence). V gave up 2 bases and J gave up 8 bases, with 9 bases separating them. The CDR3 is 12 residues long. The CDR3 spells CASSQPAKGYTF. The CDR3 DNA follows: TGTGCCAGCAGCCAACCGGCCAAAGGCTACACCTTC.

The sample holds a few counts of this clonotype. V is TRBV5-1 and J is TRBJ2-1; TRBD2 matches 9 bases. V lost 5 bases, J lost 1 base, and 7 bases stayed unmatched. The germline CDR1 and CDR2 sequences are SGHRS and YFSETQ. The CDR3 spans 16 residues. The CDR3 is CASRGSGGQSYNEQFF. The CDR3 coding sequence is TGCGCCAGCAGGGGGAGCGGGGGGCAATCCTACAATGAGCAGTTCTTC. The full variable domain, with the rest looked up from reference TRBV5-1 and TRBJ2-1, is KAGVTQTPRYLIKTRGQQVTLSCSPISGHRSVSWYQQTPGQGLQFLFEYFSETQRNKGNFPGRFSGRQFSNSRSEMNVSTLELGDSALYLCASRGSGGQSYNEQFFGPGTRLTVL.

Ten or more counts support this clonotype. The chain uses TRBV5-1 and TRBJ2-1, with D perhaps matching TRBD2 (5 bases). Germline lookup yields CDR1 SGHRS and CDR2 YFSETQ. This CDR3 has 12 residues. The V gene lost 4 bases and the J gene lost 8 bases, with 10 bases spanning the gap. CDR3 loop: CASSASLDEQFF. Written as DNA, the CDR3 is TGCGCCAGCAGCGCTAGCTTGGATGAGCAGTTCTTC.

This rearrangement joins TRBV12-3 or TRBV12-4 to TRBJ1-6; a possible D gene is TRBD1 (5 bases). Trimming shortened V by 5 bases and J by 0 bases, and 14 bases separated the two germline ends. This CDR3 has 17 amino acids. The CDR3 here is CASSPRGEASYNSPLHF. Here the CDR3 DNA reads TGTGCCAGCAGTCCGCGGGGGGAGGCCTCCTATAATTCACCCCTCCACTTT.

This clonotype was detected ten times or more. This chain links TRBV14 with TRBJ2-5; the D is unclear. Trimming removed 1 base at V and 6 bases at J, with 3 bases between. CDR1 is SGHDN and CDR2 is FVKESK in the germline V gene. CDR3 length equals 11 residues. This CDR3 is CASSQGQTQYF. The CDR3 DNA reads as TGTGCCAGCAGCCAAGGTCAGACCCAGTACTTC.

This clonotype was picked up a small number of times. This chain connects TRBV5-1 to TRBJ1-4; TRBD1 matches 7 bases. The CDR3 sequence is 17 residues long. Germline assignment: CDR1 SGHRS and CDR2 YFSETQ. The V and J ends lost 7 bases and 10 bases, in that order; junction bases with no gene match: 22. CDR3 loop: CASHLPTNRDSLRKLFF. The CDR3, as DNA: TGCGCCAGCCATCTCCCAACGAACCGGGACAGCCTAAGAAAACTGTTTTTT.

This clonotype was counted a few times. The CDR3 DNA follows: TGTGCCAGCAGTTTAGGTCGTATCGAGACCCAGTACTTC. This sequence encodes CASSLGRIETQYF. The chain couples TRBV12-3 or TRBV12-4 to TRBJ2-5; D call uncertain. Trimming cost V 1 base and J 5 bases, with 8 bases left between them. The CDR3 runs to 13 residues.

A few counts support this clonotype. V and J are TRBV5-6 and TRBJ1-1; TRBD1 is a possible D gene (5 bases). Germline values: CDR1 SGHDT, CDR2 YYEEEE. CDR3 length: 13 residues. Trimming left V 5 bases short and J 4 bases short, with 12 bases between. This CDR3 is CASRTQRGTEAFF. In DNA, the CDR3 is TGTGCCAGCAGAACCCAGAGGGGCACTGAAGCTTTCTTT.

The sample holds a few counts of this clonotype. The chain has TRBV12-3 or TRBV12-4 and TRBJ2-7; no definite D call. The ends were cut back, 2 bases at V and 0 bases at J, with 11 bases in the middle. This CDR3 spans 15 amino acids. The CDR3 here is CASSLWLQTSYEQYF. DNA for the CDR3: TGTGCCAGCAGTTTATGGTTACAGACCTCCTACGAGCAGTACTTC.

This clonotype occurred many times. The chain recombines TRBV20-1 with TRBJ2-3; tentatively, D is TRBD1 or TRBD2 (5 bases each). The CDR3 has 12 residues. From germline, CDR1 is DFQATT and CDR2 SNEGSKA (reference sequence). The ends were cut back, 6 bases at V and 4 bases at J, with 11 bases in the middle. CDR3 in DNA: TGCAGTGCGGCCCGAGGGGCAGATACGCAGTATTTT. This sequence encodes CSAARGADTQYF.

V is TRBV5-5 and J is TRBJ1-3, with D unclear. The CDR3 is 15 residues long. Trimming shortened V by 5 bases and J by 0 bases, and 12 bases separated the two germline ends. CDR1 and CDR2 from the germline V gene are SGHKS and YYEKEE (reference sequence). The CDR3 DNA reads TGTGCCAGCAGTTTCGACGGGATCTCTGGAAACACCATATATTTT. Amino acid sequence: CASSFDGISGNTIYF. The complete variable domain, with remaining parts taken from reference TRBV5-5 and TRBJ1-3, reads DAGVTQSPTHLIKTRGQQVTLRCSPISGHKSVSWYQQVLGQGPQFIFQYYEKEERGRGNFPDRFSARQFPNYSSELNVNALLLGDSALYLCASSFDGISGNTIYFGEGSWLTVV.

The chain couples TRBV10-3 to TRBJ2-7; the match to TRBD2 covers 11 bases. This CDR3 has 15 amino acids. Germline CDR1 reads ENHRY; CDR2 reads SYGVKD. J gave up 0 bases and V 4 bases, and 2 bases lay outside the gene matches. Here the CDR3 reads CAISGTSGHSYEQYF. CDR3 nucleotide sequence: TGTGCCATCAGTGGGACTAGCGGGCACTCCTACGAGCAGTACTTC.

This clonotype has more than one count but fewer than ten. The chain uses TRBV7-2 and TRBJ2-3; no reliable D call. Germline values: CDR1 SGHTA, CDR2 FQGNSA. There are 13 residues in the CDR3. V lost 3 bases and J 4 bases, leaving 8 bases between the germline ends. CDR3 coding DNA: TGTGCCAGCAGCTTCCGGAGTGCAGATACGCAGTATTTT. It yields the protein CASSFRSADTQYF.

The V call is TRBV29-1, the J call TRBJ2-7; possible D gene TRBD2, 5 bases. The CDR3 has 13 residues. Germline assignment: CDR1 SQVTM and CDR2 ANQGSEA. Trimming removed 7 bases at V and 1 base at J, with 14 bases between. The CDR3 nucleotides read TGCAGCGCTGCGACGGGAAGTTCCTACGAGCAGTACTTC. Translated: CSAATGSSYEQYF.

The sample holds many counts of this clonotype. The chain recombines TRBV2 with TRBJ2-7, with 7 bases fitting TRBD1. After removal of 6 bases from V and 4 bases from J, the junction contained 3 bases not matched to a gene. This CDR3 comprises 12 residues. CDR1 is SNHLY, CDR2 FYNNEI, per germline. CDR3 nucleotides: TGTGCCAGCAGATCAGGGGGTTACGAGCAGTACTTC. This sequence encodes CASRSGGYEQYF.

This clonotype showed up just a few times. This sequence joins TRBV7-2 and TRBJ2-1; perhaps TRBD2 as D (5 bases). The V and J ends lost 5 bases and 10 bases respectively, with 18 bases between them. The germline CDR1 and CDR2 sequences are SGHTA and FQGNSA. This CDR3 has 14 amino acids. The CDR3 nucleotides are TGTGCCAGCAGCCAAACTTCCGTTGGAGGAGAGCAGTTCTTC. Translating gives CASSQTSVGGEQFF. The full variable domain, with the rest looked up from reference TRBV7-2 and TRBJ2-1, is GAGVSQSPSNKVTEKGKDVELRCDPISGHTALYWYRQSLGQGLEFLIYFQGNSAPDKSGLPSDRFSAERTGGSVSTLTIQRTQQEDSAVYLCASSQTSVGGEQFFGPGTRLTVL.

This clonotype appeared many times. The chain has TRBV5-5 and TRBJ2-2; maybe TRBD1 (6 bases). Trimming removed 3 bases at V and 6 bases at J, with 15 bases between. The CDR3 is made up of 15 amino acids. Germline lookup yields CDR1 SGHKS and CDR2 YYEKEE (reference sequence). CDR3 loop: CASSSRVQGSGELFF. DNA of the CDR3: TGTGCCAGCAGCTCCCGCGTACAGGGCTCCGGGGAGCTGTTTTTT. The full variable domain, completed using reference TRBV5-5 and TRBJ2-2, is DAGVTQSPTHLIKTRGQQVTLRCSPISGHKSVSWYQQVLGQGPQFIFQYYEKEERGRGNFPDRFSARQFPNYSSELNVNALLLGDSALYLCASSSRVQGSGELFFGEGSRLTVL.

The chain couples TRBV20-1 to TRBJ1-5; D is unresolved. V lost 0 bases to trimming and J lost 1 base, with 10 bases between them. The V gene's germline CDR1 is DFQATT and CDR2 SNEGSKA (reference sequence). This CDR3 has 15 residues. CDR3 residues: CSARDPGKSNQPQHF. The CDR3 DNA is TGCAGTGCTAGAGATCCGGGGAAGAGCAATCAGCCCCAGCATTTT.

The rearrangement links TRBV20-1 to TRBJ2-3; 7 nucleotides agree with TRBD2. The junction had 5 bases not matched to a gene; V was cut back by 3 bases and J by 2 bases. The CDR3 runs to 14 residues. The germline CDR1 and CDR2 sequences are DFQATT and SNEGSKA (reference sequence). The CDR3: CSARRAGYTDTQYF. The CDR3 DNA reads as TGCAGTGCTAGGAGAGCGGGGTACACAGATACGCAGTATTTT.

Details on this clonotype: A read error may account for a junction end that differs from germline. This rearrangement joins TRBV6-1 to TRBJ2-1; the D gene is possibly TRBD1 (6 bases). Looked up from germline, CDR1 is MNHNS and CDR2 is SASEGT. This CDR3 has 12 residues. The DNA for the CDR3 is TGTGCCAGCAGTGAAGTGGTGGGGGCCTGGGTCTTC. Residues: CASSEVVGAWVF.

This clonotype came up a few times. The chain has TRBV10-3 and TRBJ2-3; 12 nucleotides agree with TRBD2. Germline lookup yields CDR1 ENHRY and CDR2 SYGVKD. Trimming cost V 6 bases and J 3 bases; bases outside gene matches: 7. The CDR3 spans 16 residues. The CDR3 reads CAISKTSGGGTDTQYF. In DNA, the CDR3 is TGTGCCATCAGCAAGACTAGCGGGGGTGGGACAGATACGCAGTATTTT.